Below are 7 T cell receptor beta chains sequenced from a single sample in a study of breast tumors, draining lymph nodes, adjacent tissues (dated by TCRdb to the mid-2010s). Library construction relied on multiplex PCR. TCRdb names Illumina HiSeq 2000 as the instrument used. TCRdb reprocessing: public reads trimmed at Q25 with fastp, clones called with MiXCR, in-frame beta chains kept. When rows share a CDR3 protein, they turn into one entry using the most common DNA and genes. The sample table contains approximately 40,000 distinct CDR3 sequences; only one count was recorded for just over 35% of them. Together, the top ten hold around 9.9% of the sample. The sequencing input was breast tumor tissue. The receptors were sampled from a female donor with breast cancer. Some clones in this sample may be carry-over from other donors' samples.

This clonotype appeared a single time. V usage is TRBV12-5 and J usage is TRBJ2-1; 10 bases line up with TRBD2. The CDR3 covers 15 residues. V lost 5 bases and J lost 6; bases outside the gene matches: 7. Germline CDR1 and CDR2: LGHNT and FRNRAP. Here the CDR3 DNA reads TGTGCTAGTGGTCTCCGACTAGCGGGCGCCAATGAGCAGTTCTTC. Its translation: CASGLRLAGANEQFF.

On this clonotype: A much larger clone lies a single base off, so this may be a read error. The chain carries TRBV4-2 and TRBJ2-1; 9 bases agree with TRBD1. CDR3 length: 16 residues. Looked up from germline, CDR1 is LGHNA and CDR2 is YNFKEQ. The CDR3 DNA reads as TGTGTCAGCAGCCCGGGACAGGGTGGTGTTGTCAATGAGCAGTTCTTC. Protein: CVSSPGQGGVVNEQFF.

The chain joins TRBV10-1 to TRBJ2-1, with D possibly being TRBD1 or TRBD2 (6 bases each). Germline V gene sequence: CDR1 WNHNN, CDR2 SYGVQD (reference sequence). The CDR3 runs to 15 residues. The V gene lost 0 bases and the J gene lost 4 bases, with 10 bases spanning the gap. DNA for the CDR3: TGCGCCAGCAGTGAGTCGCCGGGGGCGTACAATGAGCAGTTCTTC. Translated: CASSESPGAYNEQFF.

The CDR3 loop reads CASSLDRVSGELFF. The CDR3 DNA reads TGTGCCAGCAGCTTAGACAGGGTTTCCGGGGAGCTGTTTTTT. The V call is TRBV11-2, the J call TRBJ2-2; possible D gene TRBD1, 5 bases. Germline-derived CDR1 and CDR2 are SGHAT and FQNNGV. The CDR3 consists of 14 residues. Trimming removed 0 bases from V and 6 bases from J, with 8 bases in between.

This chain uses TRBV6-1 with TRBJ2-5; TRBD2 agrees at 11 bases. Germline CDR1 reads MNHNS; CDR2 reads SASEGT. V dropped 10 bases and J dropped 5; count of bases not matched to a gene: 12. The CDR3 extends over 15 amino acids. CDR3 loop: CATWFSGRAWETQYF. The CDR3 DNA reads TGTGCCACGTGGTTTAGCGGGAGGGCCTGGGAGACCCAGTACTTC.

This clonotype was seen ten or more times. The CDR3: CASSLTSGSYEQYF. DNA of the CDR3: TGTGCCAGCAGTTTGACTAGCGGATCCTACGAGCAGTACTTC. The rearrangement links TRBV27 to TRBJ2-7, with TRBD2 matching 9 bases. The germline V gene encodes CDR1 MNHEY and CDR2 SMNVEV (reference sequence). The CDR3 is 14 amino acids. J gave up 1 base and V 3 bases, and 1 base lay outside the gene matches.

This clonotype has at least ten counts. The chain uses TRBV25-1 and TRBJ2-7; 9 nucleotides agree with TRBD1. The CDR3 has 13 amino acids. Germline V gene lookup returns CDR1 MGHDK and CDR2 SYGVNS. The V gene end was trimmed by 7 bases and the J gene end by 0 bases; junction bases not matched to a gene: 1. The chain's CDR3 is CASKGQGSYEQYF. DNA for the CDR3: TGTGCCAGCAAGGGACAGGGCTCCTACGAGCAGTACTTC.